These 30 T cell receptor beta chains originate from one sample sequenced in a study of blood T cells in healthy people across ages. Together with a sample-barcoded 5' primer, a J-beta primer mix was included in a second PCR lasting about 7 to 12 cycles. MiXCR, applied by TCRdb to the 5' RACE reads, yields one record per CDR3 protein. The sample contains about 1.6 million distinct CDR3 sequences, about 35% of which appear only once. Sequenced: blood. These receptors came from a woman in her 30s in good health.

This sequence joins TRBV7-2 and TRBJ1-2; the D gene is possibly TRBD1 (6 bases). The CDR3 is 14 residues long. Germline V gene data show CDR1 as SGHTA and CDR2 as FQGNSA. Between the trimmed V and J ends, which lost 5 bases and 4 bases, there was a span of 14 bases. The chain's CDR3 is CASSGRGGSYGYTF. The CDR3 nucleotides read TGTGCCAGCAGCGGAAGAGGGGGGAGCTATGGCTACACCTTC.

The chain uses TRBV7-2 and TRBJ2-1; D perhaps matches TRBD2 (6 bases). The V and J ends lost 6 bases and 10 bases respectively, with 16 bases between them. CDR1 is SGHTA, CDR2 FQGNSA, per germline. The CDR3 sequence is 13 residues long. In DNA, the CDR3 is TGTGCCAGCAGTTACACCGGGACTGGAGAGCAGTTCTTC. Translation: CASSYTGTGEQFF.

At least ten counts were recorded for this clonotype. Mismatch with germline at one junction end may stem from a read error. The gene calls are TRBV7-9 and TRBJ1-1; TRBD1 matches 8 bases. Germline CDR1 reads SEHNR; CDR2 reads FQNEAQ (reference sequence). The CDR3 runs 14 residues. The chain's CDR3 is CASSLDRGSTEAFF. In nucleotides, the CDR3 is TGTGCCAGCAGTTTAGACAGGGGTAGCACTGAAGCTTTCTTT.

The chain links TRBV3-1 to TRBJ2-7; D possibly corresponds to TRBD2 (5 bases). The V end lost 1 base, the J end lost 5 bases, and 15 bases lay between the germline ends. In germline, CDR1 is LGHDT, CDR2 YNNKEL (reference sequence). The CDR3 is 15 residues long. The CDR3, as DNA: TGTGCCAGCAGCCAAGGCTCCGAGGGATCCCACGAGCAGTACTTC. Translated: CASSQGSEGSHEQYF.

The chain links TRBV7-3 to TRBJ1-4; the match to TRBD1 covers 7 bases. Germline loops: CDR1 SGHTA, CDR2 FQGTGA. The CDR3 is 13 amino acids. Trimming took 5 bases from V and 8 from J; bases not matched to a gene: 5. In nucleotides, the CDR3 is TGTGCCAGCAGCACCCGACAGGGAGAAAAACTGTTTTTT. Its translation is CASSTRQGEKLFF.

This chain uses TRBV7-9 with TRBJ1-1; TRBD1 agrees at 9 bases. The CDR3 runs 15 residues. Germline V gene data show CDR1 as SEHNR and CDR2 as FQNEAQ (reference sequence). V gave up 4 bases and J gave up 3 bases; unmatched junction bases: 6. The CDR3 nucleotides read TGTGCCAGCAGCTCGACAGGGGGAGCGGACACTGAAGCTTTCTTT. This translates into CASSSTGGADTEAFF.

Note on this clonotype: This may arise from a read error, as a much more abundant clone is one base away. V is TRBV4-1 and J is TRBJ2-1; the match to TRBD2 covers 10 bases. The V gene end was trimmed by 7 bases and the J gene end by 6 bases; junction bases not matched to a gene: 9. Looked up from germline, CDR1 is MGHRA and CDR2 is YSYEKL. CDR3 length: 15 residues. The DNA of the CDR3 is TGCGCCAGCAACCACGGCACTAGCGGGATCAATGAGCAGTTCTTC. Protein sequence: CASNHGTSGINEQFF.

This clonotype turned up a few times. The junction does not match germline at one end; this may be a read error. The gene calls are TRBV7-9 and TRBJ2-7; 7 bases map to TRBD1. Per germline, CDR1 SEHNR and CDR2 FQNEAQ (reference sequence). This CDR3 comprises 14 residues. CDR3 sequence reads: CACSPGTDMYEQYF. DNA for the CDR3: TGTGCCTGCAGCCCTGGGACAGATATGTACGAGCAGTACTTC.

The chain uses TRBV2 and TRBJ1-2; D is unclear. The V end lost 0 bases, the J end lost 3 bases, and 11 bases lay between the germline ends. The CDR3 runs to 15 residues. Germline lookup yields CDR1 SNHLY and CDR2 FYNNEI. CDR3 DNA: TGTGCCAGCAGTGAAGCAAAAGGGAGTTACTATGGCTACACCTTC. Its translation is CASSEAKGSYYGYTF.

V and J are TRBV7-9 and TRBJ2-3; 7 bases match TRBD1. Germline lookup yields CDR1 SEHNR and CDR2 FQNEAQ (reference sequence). This CDR3 has 16 residues. Trimming took 6 bases from V and 4 from J; bases not matched to a gene: 13. CDR3 nucleotides: TGTGCCAGCAGTTTGTCACAGGGGTCTGGCGCAGATACGCAGTATTTT. It specifies CASSLSQGSGADTQYF. The variable domain in full, with the rest retrieved from reference TRBV7-9 and TRBJ2-3, is DTGVSQNPRHKITKRGQNVTFRCDPISEHNRLYWYRQTLGQGPEFLTYFQNEAQLEKSRLLSDRFSAERPKGSFSTLEIQRTEQGDSAMYLCASSLSQGSGADTQYFGPGTRLTVL.

This clonotype was seen at least ten times. The chain employs TRBV18 and TRBJ2-6; D remains ambiguous. Germline V gives CDR1 KGHSH, CDR2 LQKENI. The V and J ends lost 3 bases and 1 base respectively, with 13 bases between them. The CDR3 loop spans 17 amino acids. CDR3 loop: CASSPIPFGSGANVLTF. Written as DNA, the CDR3 is TGTGCCAGCTCACCTATTCCCTTTGGGTCTGGGGCCAACGTCCTGACTTTC.

This clonotype was counted between two and nine times. This sequence joins TRBV7-9 and TRBJ2-7; 12 bases match TRBD2. The V gene end was trimmed by 10 bases and the J gene end by 0 bases; junction bases not matched to a gene: 7. From germline, CDR1 is SEHNR and CDR2 FQNEAQ (reference sequence). The CDR3 length is 15 residues. CDR3 protein: CATLAGGGSSYEQYF. In DNA, the CDR3 is TGTGCCACCCTAGCGGGAGGGGGCAGCTCCTACGAGCAGTACTTC.

Concerning this clonotype: A much bigger clone sits one base away, suggesting this may be a read error. V usage is TRBV10-3 and J usage is TRBJ2-3, with 7 bases matching TRBD2. Per the germline V gene, CDR1 is ENHRY and CDR2 is SYGVKD. Germline trimming cut 1 base from V and 3 bases from J; bases unmatched to any gene: 7. The CDR3 extends over 16 amino acids. The CDR3, as DNA: TGTGCCATCAGTGAGTTGTCTAGCGGTGGGACAGATACGCAGTATTTT. This codes for CAISELSSGGTDTQYF.

The chain uses TRBV15 and TRBJ1-1; D gene unclear. This CDR3 region has 14 residues. V gave up 0 bases and J gave up 2 bases, with 7 bases separating them. Germline V gene sequence: CDR1 LNHNV, CDR2 YYDKDF (reference sequence). The CDR3 DNA reads TGTGCCACCAGCAGAGACGACACTAACACTGAAGCTTTCTTT. This encodes CATSRDDTNTEAFF.

This clonotype was recorded a few times. This rearrangement joins TRBV28 to TRBJ1-2, with a tentative D call TRBD1 (6 bases). This CDR3 is built from 16 residues. Germline CDR1 is MDHEN and CDR2 is SYDVKM. The germline V and J ends were trimmed by 2 bases and 2 bases, with 15 bases remaining between them. CDR3: CASSLRRGAENYGYTF. Written as DNA, the CDR3 is TGTGCCAGCAGTTTAAGGCGGGGGGCTGAGAACTATGGCTACACCTTC.

The J gene is TRBJ1-2, the V gene TRBV6-1; the D is unclear. Trimming pared 5 bases from V and 3 bases from J, leaving 13 bases between. CDR3 length: 14 amino acids. Germline CDR1 is MNHNS and CDR2 is SASEGT. The CDR3 DNA sequence: TGTGCCAGCAGTAACGGAGGTCAAGACTATGGCTACACCTTC. It translates to CASSNGGQDYGYTF.

This rearrangement joins TRBV12-3 or TRBV12-4 to TRBJ1-6; 11 bases fit TRBD1. V dropped 5 bases and J dropped 10; count of bases not matched to a gene: 10. This CDR3 region has 16 residues. CDR3 nucleotide sequence: TGTGCCAGCAGTGGACAGGGGGCAATGTTTGGGTCACCCCTCCACTTT. Amino acid sequence: CASSGQGAMFGSPLHF.

V gene TRBV5-1 combines with J gene TRBJ2-7, with D maybe TRBD2 (7 bases). The CDR3 contains 14 residues. From germline, CDR1 is SGHRS and CDR2 YFSETQ. Trimming took off 5 bases at V and 2 bases at J, with 14 bases between the two ends. CDR3 DNA: TGCGCCAGCAGGGTAGGGGGGGGACCCTACGAGCAGTACTTC. This gives the protein CASRVGGGPYEQYF.

A note on this clonotype: A read error may account for a junction end that differs from germline. The rearrangement links TRBV4-1 to TRBJ1-4; no firm D call. There are 14 residues in the CDR3. CDR1 is MGHRA, CDR2 YSYEKL, per germline. The CDR3 region is CAGSPRNTREKLFF. CDR3 in DNA: TGCGCCGGCAGCCCCCGGAACACGAGAGAAAAACTGTTTTTT.

In the case of this clonotype: A read error may produce the germline difference seen at one junction end. V usage is TRBV28 and J usage is TRBJ2-5, with 7 bases identical to TRBD2. This CDR3 contains 16 residues. Germline V gene sequence: CDR1 MDHEN, CDR2 SYDVKM. The CDR3 bases are TGTGCCTGCAGTTTATATATCGGGTGGGAGGGGGAGACCCAGTACTTC. Amino acid sequence: CACSLYIGWEGETQYF.

The chain combines TRBV6-1 with TRBJ2-3; D is uncertain. The germline gives CDR1 MNHNS, CDR2 SASEGT. Trimming took 3 bases from V and 2 from J, leaving 18 bases between them. The CDR3 has 17 residues. The CDR3 nucleotides are TGTGCCAGCAGTGACGACGCTAACGACCGTTTCACAGATACGCAGTATTTT. This translates into CASSDDANDRFTDTQYF.

This clonotype appeared a few times. The chain recombines TRBV11-1 with TRBJ1-1; a weak D match, TRBD1 (5 bases). The germline CDR1 and CDR2 sequences are SGHAT and FQDESV (reference sequence). This CDR3 spans 15 amino acids. Trimming pared 5 bases from V and 0 bases from J, leaving 13 bases between. The CDR3 here is CASSPDTPLNTEAFF. DNA of the CDR3: TGTGCCAGCAGCCCGGACACTCCACTGAACACTGAAGCTTTCTTT.

This clonotype was seen many times. This chain uses TRBV20-1 with TRBJ2-5, with no clear D. CDR1 is DFQATT and CDR2 is SNEGSKA in the germline V gene (reference sequence). The CDR3 runs 13 residues. V was trimmed by 0 bases and J by 1 base, leaving 6 bases between them. CDR3 protein: CSARERVQETQYF. The DNA of the CDR3 is TGCAGTGCTAGAGAAAGGGTCCAAGAGACCCAGTACTTC.

The chain couples TRBV4-1 to TRBJ2-2; 7 positions match TRBD2. Trimming removed 3 bases from V and 4 bases from J; junction bases left unmatched: 8. The CDR3 runs to 16 residues. The V gene's germline CDR1 is MGHRA and CDR2 YSYEKL. The CDR3 sequence is CASSQSRGDRTGELFF. The CDR3 region has the DNA TGCGCCAGCAGCCAGTCACGGGGGGACCGCACCGGGGAGCTGTTTTTT.

The gene calls are TRBV20-1 and TRBJ2-1; 8 nucleotides match TRBD2. The CDR3 has 13 amino acids. Trimming cost V 3 bases and J 6 bases; bases outside gene matches: 4. CDR1 and CDR2 (germline): DFQATT, SNEGSKA (reference sequence). The CDR3 DNA reads as TGCAGTGCTAGGACGGGAGGGATCAATGAGCAGTTCTTC. Its translation: CSARTGGINEQFF.

This clonotype has more than one count but fewer than ten. This chain connects TRBV9 to TRBJ2-1; 7 nucleotides line up with TRBD2. Unmatched junction bases numbered 5, after V lost 3 bases and J lost 2 bases. Germline CDR1 reads SGDLS; CDR2 reads YYNGEE. This CDR3 has 15 amino acids. The CDR3 here is CASSEFGGTYNEQFF. CDR3 nucleotides: TGTGCCAGCAGCGAGTTCGGGGGGACCTACAATGAGCAGTTCTTC.

The CDR3 DNA is TGCAGTGCTAGCCCAGCGGGGGGTCCAGATACGCAGTATTTT. Translated, it gives CSASPAGGPDTQYF. The chain joins TRBV20-1 to TRBJ2-3, with 9 bases lining up with TRBD2. This CDR3 contains 14 residues. V dropped 3 bases and J dropped 4; count of bases not matched to a gene: 5. CDR1 is DFQATT and CDR2 is SNEGSKA in the germline V gene (reference sequence).

V is TRBV20-1 and J is TRBJ2-7, with a possible D match to TRBD1 (8 bases). The CDR3 totals 14 residues. The germline V gene encodes CDR1 DFQATT and CDR2 SNEGSKA (reference sequence). V lost 6 bases and J lost 8, with 23 bases in between. The CDR3 DNA is TGCAGTGCAATGACAGGGGAGGGCTTCGGCAAGCAGTACTTC. Translating gives CSAMTGEGFGKQYF.

This clonotype was observed many times. This chain links TRBV13 with TRBJ2-7; TRBD1 agrees at 9 bases. Germline CDR1 PRHDT, CDR2 FYEKMQ (reference sequence). The junction had 7 bases not matched to a gene; V was cut back by 5 bases and J by 2 bases. The CDR3 consists of 15 residues. CDR3 sequence (DNA): TGTGCCAGCAGCCAAGGGACAGGGCCTACCTACGAGCAGTACTTC. This sequence encodes CASSQGTGPTYEQYF.

This clonotype was counted ten times or more. The rearrangement links TRBV7-9 to TRBJ2-7; no definite D call. The CDR3 contains 15 residues. Germline V gene sequence: CDR1 SEHNR, CDR2 FQNEAQ (reference sequence). V lost 4 bases, J lost 6 bases, and 19 bases lay in between. The DNA of the CDR3 is TGTGCCAGCAGCTACCTGGGGTTATCGGCGAGCGAGCAGTACTTC. The encoded protein is CASSYLGLSASEQYF.